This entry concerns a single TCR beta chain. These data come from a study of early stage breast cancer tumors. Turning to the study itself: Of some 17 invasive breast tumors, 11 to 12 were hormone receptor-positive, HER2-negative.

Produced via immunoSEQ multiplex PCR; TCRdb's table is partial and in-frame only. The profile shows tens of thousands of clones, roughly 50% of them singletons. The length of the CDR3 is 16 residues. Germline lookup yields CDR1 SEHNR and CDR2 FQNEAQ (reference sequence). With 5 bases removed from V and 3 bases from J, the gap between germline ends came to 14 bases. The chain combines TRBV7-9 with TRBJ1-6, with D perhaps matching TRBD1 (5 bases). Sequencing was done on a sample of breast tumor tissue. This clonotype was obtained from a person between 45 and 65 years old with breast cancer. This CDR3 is CASSLQVPLYNSPLHF. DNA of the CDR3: TGTGCCAGCAGCCTACAGGTCCCTCTCTATAATTCACCCCTCCACTTT.